This entry lists 32 T cell receptor beta chains sequenced from one sample in a study of cytomegalovirus exposure and HLA in healthy donors. The study ran its PCR with 60 Vbeta and 13 Jbeta primers. TCRdb keeps only in-frame clones here, not all; method: immunoSEQ multiplex PCR. The profile shows about 160,000 clones, 75% to 80% of them singletons. The material sequenced was PBMCs. These receptors all come from a woman aged 45-59 years in good health and CMV-seropositive.

This clone was observed a handful of times. The chain employs TRBV19 and TRBJ1-5; a weak D match, TRBD1 (6 bases). Germline CDR1 is LNHDA and CDR2 is SQIVND (reference sequence). Trimming shortened V by 8 bases and J by 1 base, and 15 bases separated the two germline ends. This CDR3 has 15 amino acids. CDR3 sequence reads: CASHPGGQSNQPQHF. CDR3 DNA sequence: TGTGCCAGTCATCCCGGGGGGCAGAGCAATCAGCCCCAGCATTTT. The full variable domain, in which reference TRBV19 and TRBJ1-5 provide the parts outside the CDR3, is DGGITQSPKYLFRKEGQNVTLSCEQNLNHDAMYWYRQDPGQGLRLIYYSQIVNDFQKGDIAEGYSVSREKKESFPLTVTSAQKNPTAFYLCASHPGGQSNQPQHFGDGTRLSIL.

Concerning this clone itself: The germline gene is not matched at one end of the junction; a read error may be the cause. The chain employs TRBV20-1 and TRBJ2-7; 14 bases are shared with TRBD2. In germline, CDR1 is DFQATT, CDR2 SNEGSKA (reference sequence). The CDR3 totals 11 residues. CDR3 sequence (DNA): TGCAGTGCCAAAGGGACTAGCGGGGGAGAGTTC. This sequence encodes CSAKGTSGGEF.

The sample holds one count of this clone. The chain employs TRBV5-8 and TRBJ2-1; TRBD1 aligns across 7 bases. The CDR3 has 13 amino acids. In germline, CDR1 is SGHTS, CDR2 YDEGEE. V gave up 4 bases and J gave up 7 bases; unmatched junction bases: 5. The CDR3 loop is CASSANRGNEQFF. The CDR3 DNA reads as TGTGCCAGCAGCGCAAACAGGGGAAATGAGCAGTTCTTC.

The chain joins TRBV25-1 to TRBJ1-2; D gene ambiguous. V lost 6 bases and J lost 7, with 15 bases in between. CDR3 length: 13 residues. Per the germline V gene, CDR1 is MGHDK and CDR2 is SYGVNS. CDR3 DNA: TGTGCCAGCAGCCTGAGAACCGGGTCTGGCTACACCTTC. Protein: CASSLRTGSGYTF.

The rearrangement links TRBV4-3 to TRBJ2-2; unclear D gene. With 0 bases removed from V and 5 bases from J, the gap between germline ends came to 7 bases. This CDR3 comprises 14 residues. Germline V gene data show CDR1 as LGHNA and CDR2 as YSLEER. CDR3 in amino acids: CASSQDSVTGELFF. The CDR3 DNA is TGCGCCAGCAGCCAAGATTCGGTGACCGGGGAGCTGTTTTTT.

The chain couples TRBV18 to TRBJ1-1; TRBD1 matches at 9 bases. With 0 bases clipped from V and 4 bases from J, the junction kept 3 bases outside the gene matches. The CDR3 is made up of 15 amino acids. Germline V lookup: CDR1 KGHSH, CDR2 LQKENI. The CDR3 nucleotides read TGTGCCAGCTCACCACCGATGACAGGGGGCACTGAAGCTTTCTTT. This sequence encodes CASSPPMTGGTEAFF.

This chain uses TRBV5-1 with TRBJ2-5, with 7 bases matching TRBD1. The CDR3 contains 13 residues. V shed 0 bases and J 4 bases; nucleotides not matched to a gene: 0. Germline V gene data show CDR1 as SGHRS and CDR2 as YFSETQ. The CDR3 bases are TGCGCCAGCAGCTTGGACAGGGGAGAGACCCAGTACTTC. Residues: CASSLDRGETQYF.

The V call is TRBV9, the J call TRBJ2-3, with D unresolved. The V end lost 4 bases, the J end lost 2 bases, and 14 bases lay between the germline ends. CDR1 and CDR2 from the germline V gene are SGDLS and YYNGEE. The CDR3 has 15 residues. As DNA, the CDR3 is TGTGCCAGCAGCCCAGAGGTCGAGCCCACAGATACGCAGTATTTT. Translating gives CASSPEVEPTDTQYF.

This clone appeared a few times. V gene TRBV7-9 combines with J gene TRBJ2-1; possibly TRBD2 for D (6 bases). From germline, CDR1 is SEHNR and CDR2 FQNEAQ (reference sequence). CDR3 length: 15 residues. Trimming removed 0 bases at V and 6 bases at J, with 12 bases between. The CDR3 reads CASSLATSLGNEQFF. In DNA form, the CDR3 reads TGTGCCAGCAGCTTAGCGACTAGTTTGGGCAATGAGCAGTTCTTC.

This rearrangement joins TRBV10-1 to TRBJ2-1, with 7 positions matching TRBD2. V gave up 6 bases and J gave up 2 bases; unmatched junction bases: 4. The CDR3 covers 14 residues. Germline CDR1 WNHNN, CDR2 SYGVQD (reference sequence). The CDR3 is CASSGGGAYNEQFF. Here the CDR3 DNA reads TGCGCCAGCAGCGGTGGGGGGGCCTACAATGAGCAGTTCTTC.

The chain combines TRBV5-4 with TRBJ2-3; 14 nucleotides line up with TRBD2. From germline, CDR1 is SGHNT and CDR2 YYREEE (reference sequence). This CDR3 has 16 residues. Losses at the gene ends were 4 bases for V and 3 bases for J; bases not matched to a gene: 4. CDR3 sequence reads: CASSQGLAGATDTQYF. CDR3 in DNA: TGTGCCAGCAGCCAGGGACTAGCGGGAGCGACAGATACGCAGTATTTT.

This clone has just a few counts. This chain links TRBV5-1 with TRBJ2-2; TRBD1 matches 9 bases. The germline CDR1 and CDR2 sequences are SGHRS and YFSETQ. The CDR3 is 15 amino acids. Trimming removed 4 bases from V and 3 bases from J; junction bases left unmatched: 4. The CDR3 is CASSPGTGHTGELFF. The CDR3 nucleotides read TGCGCCAGCAGCCCCGGGACAGGGCACACCGGGGAGCTGTTTTTT.

Of note for this clone: Sequence at one end of the junction differs from germline and may be a read error. The gene calls are TRBV30 and TRBJ2-6; TRBD2 matches at 8 bases. CDR1 and CDR2 from the germline V gene are GTSNPN and SVGIG (reference sequence). This CDR3 region has 14 residues. This chain's CDR3 is CGGAGPSGANVLTF. The CDR3 DNA is TGCGGGGGGGCGGGCCCCTCTGGGGCCAACGTCCTGACTTTC.

This rearrangement joins TRBV7-2 to TRBJ1-1; D call uncertain. CDR3 size: 12 residues. Trimming removed 4 bases at V and 7 bases at J, with 10 bases between. CDR1 is SGHTA and CDR2 is FQGNSA in the germline V gene. This CDR3 is CASSSGWVEAFF. The CDR3 nucleotides are TGTGCCAGCAGCTCGGGGTGGGTTGAAGCTTTCTTT.

The CDR3 spells CASSLFPPGSYNSPLHF. CDR3 sequence (DNA): TGTGCCAGCAGCTTGTTCCCCCCCGGGTCCTATAATTCACCCCTCCACTTT. This chain uses TRBV5-4 with TRBJ1-6; D gene ambiguous. Trimming took off 1 base at V and 1 base at J, with 12 bases between the two ends. The CDR3 sequence is 17 residues long. The germline CDR1 and CDR2 sequences are SGHNT and YYREEE (reference sequence).

The chain employs TRBV7-2 and TRBJ1-2, with D uncertain. This CDR3 contains 15 residues. V lost 6 bases and J lost 3, with 17 bases in between. The V gene's germline CDR1 is SGHTA and CDR2 FQGNSA. The CDR3 loop is CASSTHIGSHYGYTF. The CDR3 nucleotides are TGTGCCAGCAGTACCCACATAGGGAGCCACTATGGCTACACCTTC.

This clone was observed once. The chain couples TRBV2 to TRBJ2-1; TRBD2 aligns across 8 bases. The CDR3 loop spans 14 amino acids. The germline CDR1 and CDR2 sequences are SNHLY and FYNNEI. V was pared by 6 bases and J by 8 bases, with 9 bases of the junction left unmatched. DNA of the CDR3: TGTGCCAGCAGGACGGGGGGGTTCTATGATGAGCAGTTCTTC. This sequence encodes CASRTGGFYDEQFF.

CDR3 DNA: TGTGCCTGGACCCGGGAGGGGGTAACGAATTCACCCCTCCACTTT. Protein product: CAWTREGVTNSPLHF. The chain joins TRBV30 to TRBJ1-6, with a possible D match to TRBD1 (6 bases). This CDR3 spans 15 amino acids. Germline V gene data show CDR1 as GTSNPN and CDR2 as SVGIG (reference sequence). V was pared by 4 bases and J by 7 bases, with 17 bases between.

The chain is built from TRBV28 and TRBJ2-7; 10 positions match TRBD1. The CDR3 runs to 15 residues. Trimming at V came to 4 bases and at J to 3 bases, leaving 6 bases not matched to a gene. Germline CDR1 MDHEN, CDR2 SYDVKM. The CDR3 DNA is TGTGCCAGCAGTTCCAACGACAGGGGGCACTACGAGCAGTACTTC. This encodes CASSSNDRGHYEQYF.

V is TRBV4-3 and J is TRBJ1-6, with a tentative D call TRBD1 (5 bases). Between the trimmed V and J ends, which lost 2 bases and 10 bases, there was a span of 9 bases. Looked up from germline, CDR1 is LGHNA and CDR2 is YSLEER. The CDR3 is made up of 13 amino acids. The DNA for the CDR3 is TGCGCCAGCAGCCAATGGGGGGAGTCACCCCTCCACTTT. Its protein product is CASSQWGESPLHF.

The rearrangement links TRBV13 to TRBJ2-5, with TRBD1 as a possible D gene (6 bases). The V end was cut by 5 bases, the J end by 1 base, with 17 bases between. The germline V gene has CDR1 PRHDT and CDR2 FYEKMQ (reference sequence). CDR3 length: 16 amino acids. In nucleotides, the CDR3 is TGTGCCAGCAGCCTACAGGGATCTGGCAGCCAAGAGACCCAGTACTTC. This gives the protein CASSLQGSGSQETQYF.

This chain links TRBV5-1 with TRBJ2-5, with 9 nucleotides matching TRBD2. The CDR3 runs to 15 residues. V shed 5 bases, J shed 5 bases, and the junction held 10 bases outside the gene matches. CDR1 and CDR2 (germline): SGHRS, YFSETQ. As DNA, the CDR3 is TGCGCCAGCAGGGCCGGCGGGGGGGCCATGGAGACCCAGTACTTC. It yields the protein CASRAGGGAMETQYF.

V and J are TRBV7-8 and TRBJ2-7; 7 positions agree with TRBD2. Germline CDR1 reads SGHVS; CDR2 reads FQNEAQ. The CDR3 contains 14 residues. V lost 1 base, J lost 7 bases, and 7 bases stayed unmatched. The CDR3 loop is CASSLGLAAGEQYF. CDR3 nucleotides: TGTGCCAGCAGCTTAGGTCTAGCAGCGGGAGAGCAGTACTTC.

This rearrangement joins TRBV2 to TRBJ2-1; the match to TRBD2 covers 10 bases. CDR1 and CDR2 (germline): SNHLY, FYNNEI. V lost 3 bases, J lost 10 bases, and 6 bases stayed unmatched. This CDR3 has 14 residues. The CDR3 spells CASSESSGRVEQFF. In nucleotides, the CDR3 is TGTGCCAGCAGTGAGTCTAGCGGGAGAGTCGAGCAGTTCTTC.

This chain links TRBV10-2 with TRBJ2-5, with D possibly TRBD2 on 7 matching bases. Per germline, CDR1 WSHSY and CDR2 SAAADI. Trimming took 6 bases from V and 5 from J, leaving 10 bases between them. The CDR3 has 12 residues. The CDR3 DNA is TGCGCCAGCAGAGGGGGGGATGAGACCCAGTACTTC. It yields the protein CASRGGDETQYF.

V is TRBV28 and J is TRBJ1-5, with 7 positions matching TRBD1. There are 14 residues in the CDR3. Germline-derived CDR1 and CDR2 are MDHEN and SYDVKM. J was trimmed by 5 bases and V by 4 bases; bases with no gene match: 5. CDR3 coding DNA: TGTGCCAGCAGTTCGACAGGGAAGTATCAGCCCCAGCATTTT. Protein: CASSSTGKYQPQHF. Full variable domain (remainder filled in from reference TRBV28 and TRBJ1-5): DVKVTQSSRYLVKRTGEKVFLECVQDMDHENMFWYRQDPGLGLRLIYFSYDVKMKEKGDIPEGYSVSREKKERFSLILESASTNQTSMYLCASSSTGKYQPQHFGDGTRLSIL.

CDR3 bases: TGTGCCAGCAGCTATGATACTACTGGAAACACCATATATTTT. This encodes CASSYDTTGNTIYF. This chain uses TRBV6-6 with TRBJ1-3, with D uncertain. The CDR3 is made up of 14 amino acids. Per germline, CDR1 MNHNY and CDR2 SVGAGI (reference sequence). Trimming took off 6 bases at V and 2 bases at J, with 11 bases between the two ends.

V and J are TRBV30 and TRBJ2-7; tentative D call: TRBD2 (5 bases). CDR3 length: 12 residues. V lost 5 bases and J lost 8, with 16 bases in between. The V gene's germline CDR1 is GTSNPN and CDR2 SVGIG (reference sequence). CDR3 coding DNA: TGTGCCTGGGGTGAGACTTCGGGGAAGCAGTACTTC. Translated, it gives CAWGETSGKQYF.

V and J are TRBV14 and TRBJ1-1; 9 nucleotides line up with TRBD1. Trimming removed 4 bases from V and 7 bases from J; junction bases left unmatched: 13. Per germline, CDR1 SGHDN and CDR2 FVKESK. The CDR3 sequence is 16 residues long. The CDR3 region is CASSPYRGHKASEAFF. Here the CDR3 DNA reads TGTGCCAGCAGCCCATACAGGGGGCATAAGGCAAGTGAAGCTTTCTTT.

The genes are TRBV15 and TRBJ2-5; 11 bases agree with TRBD1. CDR3 size: 15 residues. The V gene's germline CDR1 is LNHNV and CDR2 YYDKDF (reference sequence). The V gene end was trimmed by 1 base and the J gene end by 5 bases; junction bases not matched to a gene: 3. The CDR3 reads CATSRGTGGLETQYF. The CDR3 region has the DNA TGTGCCACCAGCAGAGGGACAGGGGGCCTGGAGACCCAGTACTTC. The variable domain in full, with the rest retrieved from reference TRBV15 and TRBJ2-5, is DAMVIQNPRYQVTQFGKPVTLSCSQTLNHNVMYWYQQKSSQAPKLLFHYYDKDFNNEADTPDNFQSRRPNTSFCFLDIRSPGLGDTAMYLCATSRGTGGLETQYFGPGTRLLVL.

J is TRBJ2-1 and V is TRBV6-5, with TRBD1 as a possible D gene (6 bases). Between the trimmed V and J ends, which lost 0 bases and 5 bases, there was a span of 14 bases. CDR1 and CDR2 from the germline V gene are MNHEY and SVGAGI. The CDR3 runs to 16 residues. The CDR3 nucleotides read TGTGCCAGCAGTTACTCGAGCGGACAGTCAAACAATGAGCAGTTCTTC. This encodes CASSYSSGQSNNEQFF.

The rearrangement joins TRBV6-5 to TRBJ2-7, with D possibly matching TRBD2 (5 bases). Trimming took off 0 bases at V and 3 bases at J, with 12 bases between the two ends. The CDR3 covers 15 residues. Germline loops: CDR1 MNHEY, CDR2 SVGAGI. CDR3 in DNA: TGTGCCAGCAGTTACTCGCGGGCTGGGGTCTACGAGCAGTACTTC. Translating gives CASSYSRAGVYEQYF.